Shown below are 9 T cell receptor beta chains from a single sample sequenced in a study of blood T cell repertoires in COVID-19. Here immunoSEQ multiplex PCR was the method, and the copy in TCRdb shows in-frame clones only, minus some. This sample has some 140,000 clones, with approximately 86% found just once. Source material: peripheral blood. These receptors all stem from a man in his sixties with COVID-19, enrolled during active disease.

The genes are TRBV11-2 and TRBJ2-7; D is perhaps TRBD2 (5 bases). V lost 2 bases to trimming and J lost 7 bases, with 18 bases between them. Germline CDR1 SGHAT, CDR2 FQNNGV. This CDR3 has 15 amino acids. CDR3 nucleotide sequence: TGTGCCAGCAGCTTAACCCTAGCTCGAGGTTCGGAGCAGTACTTC. This codes for CASSLTLARGSEQYF.

The chain recombines TRBV7-3 with TRBJ1-6; 10 bases map to TRBD1. The CDR3 runs to 15 residues. Per germline, CDR1 SGHTA and CDR2 FQGTGA. The V and J ends lost 2 bases and 10 bases, in that order; junction bases with no gene match: 5. The CDR3 here is CASSLGGQGTSPLHF. CDR3 sequence (DNA): TGTGCCAGCAGCTTAGGGGGACAGGGGACCTCACCCCTCCACTTT.

V usage is TRBV28 and J usage is TRBJ1-1, with D perhaps matching TRBD1 (5 bases). Trimming took off 3 bases at V and 1 base at J, with 15 bases between the two ends. The germline V gene encodes CDR1 MDHEN and CDR2 SYDVKM. There are 16 residues in the CDR3. The CDR3 region has the DNA TGTGCCAGCAGTTTGGGGGGAGTAGGCTCGAACACTGAAGCTTTCTTT. Amino acid sequence: CASSLGGVGSNTEAFF.

The CDR3 nucleotides read TGTGCCAGCAGTATGACTTACAATGAGCAGTTCTTC. Translation gives CASSMTYNEQFF. This sequence joins TRBV7-2 and TRBJ2-1; D remains ambiguous. Trimming took 6 bases from V and 4 from J, leaving 7 bases between them. This CDR3 spans 12 amino acids. Germline CDR1 reads SGHTA; CDR2 reads FQGNSA. Full variable domain (missing parts from reference TRBV7-2 and TRBJ2-1): GAGVSQSPSNKVTEKGKDVELRCDPISGHTALYWYRQSLGQGLEFLIYFQGNSAPDKSGLPSDRFSAERTGGSVSTLTIQRTQQEDSAVYLCASSMTYNEQFFGPGTRLTVL.

The J gene is TRBJ1-2, the V gene TRBV11-3; a weak D match, TRBD1 (6 bases). CDR1 is SGHNT, CDR2 YENEEA, per germline. V was trimmed by 4 bases and J by 5 bases, leaving 14 bases between them. CDR3 length: 14 residues. The CDR3 bases are TGTGCCAGCAGCTCCCGGACAGCTACTTATGGCTACACCTTC. Residues: CASSSRTATYGYTF. Combining the CDR3 with reference TRBV11-3 and TRBJ1-2 gives the whole variable domain EAGVVQSPRYKIIEKKQPVAFWCNPISGHNTLYWYLQNLGQGPELLIRYENEEAVDDSQLPKDRFSAERLKGVDSTLKIQPAELGDSAVYLCASSSRTATYGYTFGSGTRLTVV.

This clone appeared once. The chain carries TRBV10-3 and TRBJ1-1; a weak D match, TRBD1 (5 bases). The germline V gene encodes CDR1 ENHRY and CDR2 SYGVKD. V dropped 7 bases and J dropped 7 bases, with 19 bases sitting between them. This CDR3 has 14 residues. DNA for the CDR3: TGTGCCATCAAACAACCAAACGGGGGACGTGAAGCTTTCTTT. It yields the protein CAIKQPNGGREAFF.

The chain joins TRBV19 to TRBJ1-1, with TRBD1 as a possible D gene (6 bases). Trimming pared 3 bases from V and 4 bases from J, leaving 21 bases between. This CDR3 spans 17 amino acids. Germline V lookup: CDR1 LNHDA, CDR2 SQIVND (reference sequence). Here the CDR3 reads CASSMDIGAGVTTEAFF. CDR3 DNA: TGTGCCAGTAGTATGGATATTGGCGCAGGGGTCACCACTGAAGCTTTCTTT.

V usage is TRBV7-2 and J usage is TRBJ2-2; D not resolved. Germline V lookup: CDR1 SGHTA, CDR2 FQGNSA. The length of the CDR3 is 14 residues. V lost 1 base to trimming and J lost 5 bases, with 8 bases between them. The CDR3 spells CASSLGERTGELFF. The CDR3, as DNA: TGTGCCAGCAGCTTAGGAGAGCGAACCGGGGAGCTGTTTTTT.

The rearrangement links TRBV28 to TRBJ1-5; 7 bases match TRBD1. CDR1 is MDHEN, CDR2 SYDVKM, per germline. This CDR3 has 14 residues. After removal of 5 bases from V and 7 bases from J, the junction contained 8 bases not matched to a gene. CDR3: CASSTSQGSQPQHF. For the CDR3, the DNA is TGTGCCAGCAGTACTTCACAGGGGTCCCAGCCCCAGCATTTT.